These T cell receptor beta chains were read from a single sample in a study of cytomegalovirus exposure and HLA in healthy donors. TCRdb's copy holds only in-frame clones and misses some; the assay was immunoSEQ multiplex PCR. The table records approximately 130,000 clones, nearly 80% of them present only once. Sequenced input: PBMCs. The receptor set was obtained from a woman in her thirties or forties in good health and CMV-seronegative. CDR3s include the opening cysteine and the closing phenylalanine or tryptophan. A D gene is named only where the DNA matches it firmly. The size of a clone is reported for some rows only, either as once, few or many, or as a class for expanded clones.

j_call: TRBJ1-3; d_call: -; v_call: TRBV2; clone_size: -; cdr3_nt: TGTGCCAGCAGCGACAGTGCGGCCACTGGAAACACCATATATTTT; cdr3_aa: CASSDSAATGNTIYF
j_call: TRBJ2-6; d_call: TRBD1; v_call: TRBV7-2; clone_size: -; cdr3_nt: TGTGCCAGCAGCCCCCAAAGGCAGGGGGCAGGTGGGGCCAACGTCCTGACTTTC; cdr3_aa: CASSPQRQGAGGANVLTF
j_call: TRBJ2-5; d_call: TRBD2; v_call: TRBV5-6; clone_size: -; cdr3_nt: TGTGCCAGCAGCGTGGGACTAGCGGGAGCGGGTGAGACCCAGTACTTC; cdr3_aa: CASSVGLAGAGETQYF
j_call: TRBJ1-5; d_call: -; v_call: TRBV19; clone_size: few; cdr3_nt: TGTGCCAGTACCCCCAGGGAGGCGGGTGAAAATCAGCCCCAGCATTTT; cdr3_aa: CASTPREAGENQPQHF
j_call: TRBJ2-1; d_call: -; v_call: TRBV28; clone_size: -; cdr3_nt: TGTGCCAGCAGTTTATGGGCAGGCAGCTCCTACAATGAGCAGTTCTTC; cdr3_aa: CASSLWAGSSYNEQFF
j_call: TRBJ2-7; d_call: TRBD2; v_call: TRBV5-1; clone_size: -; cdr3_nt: TGCGCCAGCAGCTTCGGCGGGAGGGCCGGGTACGAGCAGTACTTC; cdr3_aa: CASSFGGRAGYEQYF
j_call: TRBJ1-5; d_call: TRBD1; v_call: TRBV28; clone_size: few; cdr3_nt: TGTGCCAGCAGTGACTTACCGGGACAGGGTTTATCAAATCAGCCCCAGCATTTT; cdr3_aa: CASSDLPGQGLSNQPQHF
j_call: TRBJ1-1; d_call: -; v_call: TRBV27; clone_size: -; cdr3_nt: TGTGCCAGCAGTTTATCCGGGGGGCGCGGAGTCACTGAAGCTTTCTTT; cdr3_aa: CASSLSGGRGVTEAFF
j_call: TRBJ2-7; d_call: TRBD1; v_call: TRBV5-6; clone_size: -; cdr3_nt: TGTGCCAGCAGCTCCTACAGGGGATCCTACGAGCAGTACTTC; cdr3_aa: CASSSYRGSYEQYF
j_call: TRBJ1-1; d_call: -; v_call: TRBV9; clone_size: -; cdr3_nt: TGTGCCAGCAGCGTAGAAGGGGGGGGGAACACTGAAGCTTTCTTT; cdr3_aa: CASSVEGGGNTEAFF
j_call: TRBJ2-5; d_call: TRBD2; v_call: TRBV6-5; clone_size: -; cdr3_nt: TGTGCCAGCAGTTACTCGATCGGGGGGCAAGAGACCCAGTACTTC; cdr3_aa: CASSYSIGGQETQYF
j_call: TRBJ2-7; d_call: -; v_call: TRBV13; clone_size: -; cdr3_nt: TGTGCCAGCAGCTTATCCTCACCCGGGCAGTACTTC; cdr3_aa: CASSLSSPGQYF
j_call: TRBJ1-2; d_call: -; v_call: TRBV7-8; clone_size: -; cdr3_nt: TGTGCCAGCAGCTCTAGCCTCCAGGGAGGGACGGATGGCTACACCTTC; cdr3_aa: CASSSSLQGGTDGYTF
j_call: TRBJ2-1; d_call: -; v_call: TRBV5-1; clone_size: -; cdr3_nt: TGCGCCAGCAGCAGGTCTGGACAGCTCCGTGGCAATGAGCAGTTCTTC; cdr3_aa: CASSRSGQLRGNEQFF
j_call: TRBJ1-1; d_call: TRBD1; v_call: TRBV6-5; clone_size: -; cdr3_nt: TGTGCCAGCAGACAGGGGTCCACTGAAGCTTTCTTT; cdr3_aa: CASRQGSTEAFF
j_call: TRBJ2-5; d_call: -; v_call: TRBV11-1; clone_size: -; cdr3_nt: TGTGCCAGCAGACCACAGGATAAAGAGACCCAGTACTTC; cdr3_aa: CASRPQDKETQYF
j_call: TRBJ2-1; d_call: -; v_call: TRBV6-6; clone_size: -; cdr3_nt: TGTGCCAGCAGCCCCAGGGGCTGGTACAATGAGCAGTTCTTC; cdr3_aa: CASSPRGWYNEQFF
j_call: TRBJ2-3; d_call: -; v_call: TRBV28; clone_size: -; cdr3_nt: TGTGCCAGCAGTTCCGGTGAGGTTACAGATACGCAGTATTTT; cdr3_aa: CASSSGEVTDTQYF
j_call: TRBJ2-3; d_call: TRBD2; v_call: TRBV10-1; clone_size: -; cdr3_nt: TGCGCCAGCAGCGATGGACTAGCGGGAGGAACGTACACAGATACGCAGTATTTT; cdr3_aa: CASSDGLAGGTYTDTQYF
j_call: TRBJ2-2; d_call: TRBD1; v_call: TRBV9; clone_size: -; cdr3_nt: TGTGCCAGCAGCGTAGGGGACAGGGAAACCGGGGAGCTGTTTTTT; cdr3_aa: CASSVGDRETGELFF
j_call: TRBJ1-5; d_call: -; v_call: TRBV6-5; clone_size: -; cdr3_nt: TGTGCCAGCAGTTACGGGGCTAATCAGCCCCAGCATTTT; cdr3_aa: CASSYGANQPQHF
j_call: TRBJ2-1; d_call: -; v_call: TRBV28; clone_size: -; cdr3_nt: TGTGCCAGCAAGAGTCCGCTAGAGTCTATTCATGAGCAGTTCTTC; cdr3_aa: CASKSPLESIHEQFF
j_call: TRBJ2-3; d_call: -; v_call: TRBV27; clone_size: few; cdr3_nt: TGTGCCAGCAGTTTATTGGGCTACACAGATACGCAGTATTTT; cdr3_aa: CASSLLGYTDTQYF
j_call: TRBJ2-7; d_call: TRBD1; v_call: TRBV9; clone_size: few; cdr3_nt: TGTGCCAGCAGCGTAGGAGACAGGGTCTACGAGCAGTACTTC; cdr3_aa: CASSVGDRVYEQYF
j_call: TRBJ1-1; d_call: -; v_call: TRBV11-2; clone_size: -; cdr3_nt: TGTGCCAGCAGCTCCCAACAGGTGAACACTGAAGCTTTCTTT; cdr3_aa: CASSSQQVNTEAFF